A single sample is the source of the 17 T cell receptor beta chains below, sequenced in a study of blood T cells in healthy people across ages. The use of a sample-barcoded 5' primer and a J-beta primer mix characterized a second PCR of about 7 to 12 cycles. TCRdb independently ran MiXCR on the 5' RACE reads; one entry per CDR3 protein. The sample records fewer than 700,000 distinct CDR3 sequences, approximately 40% being singletons. Sequenced material: blood. Every receptor here comes from a man aged 80 or over in good health.

The chain links TRBV6-2 or TRBV6-3 to TRBJ2-3; unclear D gene. Per the germline V gene, CDR1 is MNHEY and CDR2 is SVGEGT. The CDR3 covers 12 residues. V was shortened by 6 bases and J by 4 bases, with 8 bases between the two germline ends. CDR3 bases: TGTGCCAGCAGGCCCAGTTCAGATACGCAGTATTTT. Its protein product is CASRPSSDTQYF.

The rearrangement uses TRBV20-1 and TRBJ2-3; 13 bases map to TRBD2. Germline assignment: CDR1 DFQATT and CDR2 SNEGSKA (reference sequence). This CDR3 has 16 residues. The V segment lost 0 bases and the J segment 4 bases; nucleotides outside the gene matches: 4. CDR3 DNA: TGCAGTGCTAGAGATGGACTAGCGGGAGATTCAGATACGCAGTATTTT. This encodes CSARDGLAGDSDTQYF.

This clonotype was recorded many times. This chain's CDR3 is CAWSVKGSQPQHF. CDR3 in DNA: TGTGCCTGGAGTGTAAAGGGCAGTCAGCCCCAGCATTTT. The V gene is TRBV30, the J gene TRBJ1-5; the D is unclear. V was pared by 0 bases and J by 6 bases, with 9 bases between. The CDR3 spans 13 residues. Germline V gives CDR1 GTSNPN, CDR2 SVGIG (reference sequence).

In its sample, this clonotype was seen many times. The J gene is TRBJ2-7, the V gene TRBV12-3 or TRBV12-4, with unresolved D. V shed 6 bases and J shed 9 bases, with 21 bases lying between them. The CDR3 is 14 amino acids. CDR3 in amino acids: CASSFGPQSLGQYF. CDR3 coding DNA: TGTGCCAGCAGCTTCGGCCCCCAGTCTTTAGGGCAGTACTTC.

V usage is TRBV3-1 and J usage is TRBJ2-1; D not resolved. This CDR3 spans 12 amino acids. The V end lost 6 bases, the J end lost 6 bases, and 9 bases lay between the germline ends. Germline loops: CDR1 LGHDT, CDR2 YNNKEL (reference sequence). CDR3 DNA sequence: TGTGCCAGCAGAAACATGGTCAATGAGCAGTTCTTC. Encoded protein: CASRNMVNEQFF.

This clonotype was recorded a few times. For the CDR3, the DNA is TGTGCCAGCGGCGCCGGCTTCGATGGCTACACCTTC. It specifies CASGAGFDGYTF. This chain connects TRBV28 to TRBJ1-2; D unresolved. The V and J ends lost 8 bases and 6 bases respectively, with 13 bases between them. There are 12 residues in the CDR3. CDR1 MDHEN and CDR2 SYDVKM come from the germline V gene.

The rearrangement links TRBV28 to TRBJ2-5; 8 bases agree with TRBD2. Losses at the gene ends were 5 bases for V and 7 bases for J; bases not matched to a gene: 15. The CDR3 runs to 16 residues. The germline V gene encodes CDR1 MDHEN and CDR2 SYDVKM. CDR3 loop: CASSAGGGGYRSTQYF. CDR3 DNA sequence: TGTGCCAGCAGTGCAGGCGGCGGGGGGTATCGTTCGACCCAGTACTTC. Drawing the rest from reference TRBV28 and TRBJ2-5, the complete variable domain is DVKVTQSSRYLVKRTGEKVFLECVQDMDHENMFWYRQDPGLGLRLIYFSYDVKMKEKGDIPEGYSVSREKKERFSLILESASTNQTSMYLCASSAGGGGYRSTQYFGPGTRLLVL.

V and J are TRBV20-1 and TRBJ1-4; D gene ambiguous. Per the germline V gene, CDR1 is DFQATT and CDR2 is SNEGSKA (reference sequence). CDR3 size: 14 residues. Trimming took 4 bases from V and 4 from J, leaving 13 bases between them. As DNA, the CDR3 is TGCAGTGCTAACGGCCCGGGGTTTAATGAAAAACTGTTTTTT. Translated: CSANGPGFNEKLFF.

This clonotype was seen a handful of times. Written as DNA, the CDR3 is TGCAGCATGAGGACTAGCGGGGATTGGTTGTTTTTT. As protein: CSMRTSGDWLFF. This rearrangement joins TRBV29-1 to TRBJ2-2; 12 bases match TRBD2. With 8 bases clipped from V and 15 bases from J, the junction kept 10 bases outside the gene matches. This CDR3 spans 12 amino acids. Germline V CDR1 and CDR2: SQVTM, ANQGSEA.

This clonotype was detected a few times. V gene TRBV28 combines with J gene TRBJ1-1; 7 bases are shared with TRBD1. Germline CDR1 and CDR2: MDHEN and SYDVKM. J gave up 7 bases and V 5 bases, and 7 bases lay outside the gene matches. The CDR3 is 13 residues long. DNA of the CDR3: TGTGCCAGCAGTAATGCGGGACAGATTGAAGCTTTCTTT. Amino acid sequence: CASSNAGQIEAFF. Based on the CDR3 plus reference TRBV28 and TRBJ1-1, the full variable domain is DVKVTQSSRYLVKRTGEKVFLECVQDMDHENMFWYRQDPGLGLRLIYFSYDVKMKEKGDIPEGYSVSREKKERFSLILESASTNQTSMYLCASSNAGQIEAFFGQGTRLTVV.

The gene calls are TRBV5-1 and TRBJ2-5, with D perhaps being TRBD1 or TRBD2 (6 bases each). This CDR3 is 14 amino acids long. CDR1 is SGHRS and CDR2 is YFSETQ in the germline V gene. V lost 4 bases and J 4 bases, leaving 14 bases between the germline ends. The DNA for the CDR3 is TGCGCCAGCAGCCGTGGAGGGGGTGGAGAGACCCAGTACTTC. This codes for CASSRGGGGETQYF.

The rearrangement joins TRBV29-1 to TRBJ1-2; a possible D gene is TRBD1 (5 bases). The V end lost 4 bases, the J end lost 5 bases, and 11 bases lay between the germline ends. Germline V gives CDR1 SQVTM, CDR2 ANQGSEA. The CDR3 runs to 12 residues. CDR3 amino acids: CSVGEQVYGYTF. The CDR3 DNA follows: TGCAGCGTTGGTGAACAGGTGTATGGCTACACCTTC.

This clonotype was picked up a small number of times. The rearrangement joins TRBV20-1 to TRBJ1-1; D perhaps matches TRBD1 (5 bases). The CDR3 consists of 14 residues. CDR1 is DFQATT and CDR2 is SNEGSKA in the germline V gene (reference sequence). V was cut by 1 base and J by 4 bases, with 13 bases left in between. CDR3 coding DNA: TGCAGTGCTAGAGCTGGGGGAGGAGGCACTGAAGCTTTCTTT. It encodes CSARAGGGGTEAFF.

This clonotype was seen a handful of times. The chain links TRBV7-2 to TRBJ2-5; no clear D gene. V gave up 4 bases and J gave up 1 base, with 13 bases separating them. The germline V gene encodes CDR1 SGHTA and CDR2 FQGNSA. The CDR3 sequence is 15 residues long. Here the CDR3 DNA reads TGTGCCAGCAGCTACCGACACCTCTCCCAAGAGACCCAGTACTTC. It codes for CASSYRHLSQETQYF.

This clonotype was seen repeatedly, ten times or more. The chain joins TRBV20-1 to TRBJ1-4; no reliable D call. This CDR3 region has 15 residues. Germline assignment: CDR1 DFQATT and CDR2 SNEGSKA (reference sequence). The V gene lost 1 base and the J gene lost 6 bases, with 15 bases spanning the gap. This CDR3 is CSARGVDPLDEKLFF. The CDR3 coding sequence is TGCAGTGCTAGAGGGGTGGACCCATTAGATGAAAAACTGTTTTTT.

This clonotype was counted between two and nine times. CDR3 amino acids: CASNLDRILRQQYF. DNA of the CDR3: TGTGCCAGCAACCTCGACAGGATACTTCGTCAGCAGTACTTC. This chain joins TRBV6-2 or TRBV6-3 and TRBJ2-4; D is possibly TRBD1 (6 bases). The CDR3 covers 14 residues. V lost 7 bases and J lost 13, with 23 bases in between. CDR1 is MNHEY and CDR2 is SVGEGT in the germline V gene.

The genes are TRBV5-1 and TRBJ1-2, with D perhaps TRBD1 (5 bases). The CDR3 covers 14 residues. Germline assignment: CDR1 SGHRS and CDR2 YFSETQ. Trimming shortened V by 4 bases and J by 8 bases, and 18 bases separated the two germline ends. CDR3 DNA sequence: TGCGCCAGCAGCCCTGGAAACGGGGGAACGGGCTACACCTTC. Translation gives CASSPGNGGTGYTF. The whole variable domain, remainder taken from reference TRBV5-1 and TRBJ1-2, is KAGVTQTPRYLIKTRGQQVTLSCSPISGHRSVSWYQQTPGQGLQFLFEYFSETQRNKGNFPGRFSGRQFSNSRSEMNVSTLELGDSALYLCASSPGNGGTGYTFGSGTRLTVV.